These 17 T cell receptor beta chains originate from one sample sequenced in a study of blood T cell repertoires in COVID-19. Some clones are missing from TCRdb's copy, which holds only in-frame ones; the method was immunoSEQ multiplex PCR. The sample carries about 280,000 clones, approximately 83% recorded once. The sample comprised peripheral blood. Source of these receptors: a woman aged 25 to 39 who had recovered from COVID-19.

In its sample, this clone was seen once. CDR3 sequence reads: CASSSLDRGESSGYTF. The CDR3 nucleotides read TGTGCCAGCAGTTCGCTCGACAGGGGAGAGTCTTCTGGCTACACCTTC. The rearrangement uses TRBV28 and TRBJ1-2; 8 bases are a match to TRBD1. Per germline, CDR1 MDHEN and CDR2 SYDVKM. The CDR3 runs 16 residues. V was pared by 4 bases and J by 7 bases, with 14 bases of the junction left unmatched.

CDR3 amino acids: CASSLAGGRTEAFF. The CDR3 DNA reads TGTGCCAGCAGCTTAGCTGGGGGGAGAACTGAAGCTTTCTTT. The genes are TRBV11-1 and TRBJ1-1; the D gene is possibly TRBD1 (5 bases). This CDR3 spans 14 amino acids. The V gene lost 0 bases and the J gene lost 5 bases, with 10 bases spanning the gap. CDR1 is SGHAT and CDR2 is FQDESV in the germline V gene (reference sequence).

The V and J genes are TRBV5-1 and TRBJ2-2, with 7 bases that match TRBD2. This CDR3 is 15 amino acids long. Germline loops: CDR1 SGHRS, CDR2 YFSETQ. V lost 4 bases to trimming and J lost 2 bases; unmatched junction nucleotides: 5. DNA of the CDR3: TGCGCCAGCAGCCTCGTGGGACTAAACACCGGGGAGCTGTTTTTT. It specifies CASSLVGLNTGELFF.

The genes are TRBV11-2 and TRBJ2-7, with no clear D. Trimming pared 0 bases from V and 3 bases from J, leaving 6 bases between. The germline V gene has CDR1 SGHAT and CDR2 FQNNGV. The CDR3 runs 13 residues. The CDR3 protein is CASSLDPHYEQYF. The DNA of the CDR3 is TGTGCCAGCAGCTTAGACCCACACTACGAGCAGTACTTC.

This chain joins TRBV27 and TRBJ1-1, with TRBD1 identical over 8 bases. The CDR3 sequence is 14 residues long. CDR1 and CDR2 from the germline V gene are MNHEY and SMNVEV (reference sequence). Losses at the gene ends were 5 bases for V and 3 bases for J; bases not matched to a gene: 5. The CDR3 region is CASSTGGGHTEAFF. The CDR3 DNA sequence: TGTGCCAGCAGTACAGGGGGGGGACACACTGAAGCTTTCTTT.

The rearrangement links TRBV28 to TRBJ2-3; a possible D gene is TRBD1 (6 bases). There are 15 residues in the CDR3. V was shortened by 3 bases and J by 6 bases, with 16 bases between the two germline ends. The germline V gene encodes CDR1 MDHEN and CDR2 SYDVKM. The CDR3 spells CASSLSGVGWDTQYF. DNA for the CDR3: TGTGCCAGCAGTTTGTCAGGGGTGGGGTGGGATACGCAGTATTTT.

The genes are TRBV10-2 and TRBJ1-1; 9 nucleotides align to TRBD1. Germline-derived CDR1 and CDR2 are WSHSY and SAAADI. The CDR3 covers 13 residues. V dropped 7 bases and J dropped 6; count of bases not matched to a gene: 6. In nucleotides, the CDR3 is TGCGCCAGCAACGACAGGGGGTCCTCTGAAGCTTTCTTT. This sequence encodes CASNDRGSSEAFF.

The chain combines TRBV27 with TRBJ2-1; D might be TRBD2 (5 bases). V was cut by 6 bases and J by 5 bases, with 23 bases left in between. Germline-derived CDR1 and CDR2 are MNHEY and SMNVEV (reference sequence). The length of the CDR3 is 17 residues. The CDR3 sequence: CASSPVVGAEHNNEQFF. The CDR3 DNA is TGTGCCAGCAGCCCGGTGGTTGGAGCGGAACATAACAATGAGCAGTTCTTC.

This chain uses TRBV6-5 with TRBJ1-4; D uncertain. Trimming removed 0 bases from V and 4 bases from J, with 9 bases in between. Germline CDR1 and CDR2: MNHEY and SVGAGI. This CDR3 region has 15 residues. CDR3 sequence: CASSYSVSVNEKLFF. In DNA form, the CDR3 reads TGTGCCAGCAGTTACTCGGTGTCAGTTAATGAAAAACTGTTTTTT.

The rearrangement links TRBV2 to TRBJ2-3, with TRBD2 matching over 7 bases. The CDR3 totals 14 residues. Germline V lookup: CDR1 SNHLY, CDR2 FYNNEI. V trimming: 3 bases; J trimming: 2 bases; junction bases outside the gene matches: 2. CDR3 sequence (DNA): TGTGCCAGCAGTGAGGGGAGGGCCACAGATACGCAGTATTTT. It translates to CASSEGRATDTQYF.

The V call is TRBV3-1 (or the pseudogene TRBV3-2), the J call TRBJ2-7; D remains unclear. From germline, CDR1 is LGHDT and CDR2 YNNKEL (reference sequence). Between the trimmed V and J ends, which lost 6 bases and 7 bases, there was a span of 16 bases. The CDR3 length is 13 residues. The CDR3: CASSYSSPGEQYF. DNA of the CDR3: TGTGCCAGCAGTTACTCTTCGCCGGGTGAGCAGTACTTC.

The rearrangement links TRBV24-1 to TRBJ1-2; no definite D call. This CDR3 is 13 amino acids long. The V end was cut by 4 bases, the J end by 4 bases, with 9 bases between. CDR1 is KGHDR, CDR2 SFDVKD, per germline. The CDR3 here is CATSDPLTYGYTF. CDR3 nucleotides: TGTGCCACCAGTGACCCTCTAACCTATGGCTACACCTTC.

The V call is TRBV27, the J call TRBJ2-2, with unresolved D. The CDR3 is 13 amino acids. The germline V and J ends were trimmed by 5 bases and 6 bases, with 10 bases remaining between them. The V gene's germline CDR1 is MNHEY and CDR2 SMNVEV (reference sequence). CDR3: CASSLEYPGELFF. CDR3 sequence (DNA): TGTGCCAGCAGTCTTGAGTATCCCGGGGAGCTGTTTTTT.

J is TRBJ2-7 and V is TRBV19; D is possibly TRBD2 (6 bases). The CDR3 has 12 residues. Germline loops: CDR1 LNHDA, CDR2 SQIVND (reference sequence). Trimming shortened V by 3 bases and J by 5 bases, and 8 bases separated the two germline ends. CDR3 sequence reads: CASSMEGNEQYF. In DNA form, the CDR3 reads TGTGCCAGTAGTATGGAGGGTAACGAGCAGTACTTC.

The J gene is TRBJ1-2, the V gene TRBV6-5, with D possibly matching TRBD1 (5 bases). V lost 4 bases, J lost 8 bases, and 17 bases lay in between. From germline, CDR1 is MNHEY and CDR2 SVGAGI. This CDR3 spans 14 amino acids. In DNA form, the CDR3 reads TGTGCCAGCAGTTCCCCCGCAGTTCAGGGCGGCTACACCTTC. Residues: CASSSPAVQGGYTF.

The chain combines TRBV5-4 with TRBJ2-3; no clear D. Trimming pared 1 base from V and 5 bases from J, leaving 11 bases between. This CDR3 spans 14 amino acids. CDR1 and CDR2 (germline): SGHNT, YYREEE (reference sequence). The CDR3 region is CASSLTGFGDTQYF. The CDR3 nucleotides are TGTGCCAGCAGCTTGACCGGGTTTGGAGATACGCAGTATTTT.

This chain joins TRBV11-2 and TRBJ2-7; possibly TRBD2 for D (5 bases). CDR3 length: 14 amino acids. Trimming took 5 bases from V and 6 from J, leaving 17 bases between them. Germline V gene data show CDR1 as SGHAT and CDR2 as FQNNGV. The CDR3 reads CASSRGLSPSEQYF. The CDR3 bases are TGTGCCAGCAGCCGAGGGCTCAGCCCCAGCGAGCAGTACTTC.